The next 7 T cell receptor beta chains were all read from a single sample in a study of T cells expressing NK-cell markers. No DNA is given; TCRdb re-called the 5' RACE reads and lists each CDR3 protein once. This table holds hundreds of thousands of distinct CDR3 sequences. The specimen sequenced was blood T cells: a sorted CD56 or NKG2C T cell subset, CD4+ or CD8+ T cells, or bulk PBMC T cells (not recorded which). The receptors were sampled from a man aged 18-70 years in good health.

The J gene is TRBJ2-7, the V gene TRBV5-1. Germline V gives CDR1 SGHRS, CDR2 YFSETQ. This CDR3 is built from 16 residues. The CDR3 region is CASSLLVGLTSYEQYF.

The chain combines TRBV20-1 with TRBJ1-4; TCRdb selects TRBD1, and the lack of DNA leaves this call unchecked. CDR3 length equals 15 residues. Germline V gene sequence: CDR1 DFQATT, CDR2 SNEGSKA (reference sequence). This CDR3 reads CSANRQGRTNEKLFF.

V gene TRBV4-2 combines with J gene TRBJ1-4. The germline CDR1 and CDR2 sequences are LGHNA and YNFKEQ. This CDR3 region has 13 residues. CDR3 protein: CASSQGVNEKLFF.

This chain connects TRBV2 to TRBJ2-1; TCRdb's assignment of TRBD2 cannot be checked, as there is no DNA. The germline V gene has CDR1 SNHLY and CDR2 FYNNEI. There are 15 residues in the CDR3. The chain's CDR3 is CAANPGESSYNEQFF.

This chain links TRBV27 with TRBJ2-7; TCRdb's assignment of TRBD2 cannot be checked, as there is no DNA. Germline values: CDR1 MNHEY, CDR2 SMNVEV (reference sequence). This CDR3 contains 16 residues. CDR3 sequence: CASSSRTSGVIYEQYF.

This sequence joins TRBV7-3 and TRBJ2-3; TCRdb's D call of TRBD1 is untestable without DNA. The CDR3 runs 18 residues. The germline V gene encodes CDR1 SGHTA and CDR2 FQGTGA. The CDR3 loop is CASSFRRTGTGGRDTQYF.

The genes are TRBV27 and TRBJ2-1; TCRdb reports TRBD1, a call that lacks DNA to check it against. The CDR3 covers 14 residues. Per the germline V gene, CDR1 is MNHEY and CDR2 is SMNVEV (reference sequence). The CDR3 reads CASRRTGDYNEQFF.